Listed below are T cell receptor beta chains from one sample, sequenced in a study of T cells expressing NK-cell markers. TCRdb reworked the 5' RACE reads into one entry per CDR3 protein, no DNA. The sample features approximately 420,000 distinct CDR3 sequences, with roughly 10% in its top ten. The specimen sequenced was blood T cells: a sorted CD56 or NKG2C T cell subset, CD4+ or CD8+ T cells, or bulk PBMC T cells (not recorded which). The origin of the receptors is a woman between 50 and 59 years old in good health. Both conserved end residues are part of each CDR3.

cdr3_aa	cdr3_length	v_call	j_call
CASSLGSSGVYNEQFF	16	TRBV7-8	TRBJ2-1
CASSVGTSGIGEQFF	15	TRBV7-7	TRBJ2-1
CASSQGHPLDIQYF	14	TRBV7-9	TRBJ2-4
CSARAPMNTEAFF	13	TRBV20-1	TRBJ1-1
CASSDPVYNEQFF	13	TRBV2	TRBJ2-1
CASSIGDRSGKGGYQPQHF	19	TRBV19	TRBJ1-5
CASSQDMGNTQYF	13	TRBV3-1	TRBJ2-3
CASSGRQGAGEQYF	14	TRBV10-2	TRBJ2-7
CSARVGGGLYEQYF	14	TRBV20-1	TRBJ2-7
CASSQISRDPLSRELFF	17	TRBV4-1	TRBJ2-2
CASSREGGAGTGELFF	16	TRBV7-9	TRBJ2-2
CSARPQIRRQGINQPQHF	18	TRBV20-1	TRBJ1-5
CASSYSGSVGNQPQHF	16	TRBV6-6	TRBJ1-5
CASSRRASGSYEQFF	15	TRBV9	TRBJ2-1
CAISEEDGGNQPQHF	15	TRBV10-3	TRBJ1-5
CASSLADGGRGYEQYF	16	TRBV5-1	TRBJ2-7
CASSRRTSGRPLGTGELFF	19	TRBV12-3/TRBV12-4	TRBJ2-2
CASQQGNTYEQYF	13	TRBV5-1	TRBJ2-7
CASSIPQGDDQPQHF	15	TRBV28	TRBJ1-5
CASRPGLGVHSPLHF	15	TRBV6-5	TRBJ1-6
CSATQTGGLNQPQHF	15	TRBV20-1	TRBJ1-5
CASSQVRTSGSNEQFF	16	TRBV3-1	TRBJ2-1
CATSSPDLSSYEQYF	15	TRBV6-5	TRBJ2-7
CASSQDSGSYNEQFF	15	TRBV3-1	TRBJ2-1
CASSSRGHLWQETQYF	16	TRBV4-1	TRBJ2-5
CASSSPGLAGGSSYEQYF	18	TRBV28	TRBJ2-7
CASSLVAGTSGHTGELFF	18	TRBV7-6	TRBJ2-2
CASSEDRAYNEQFF	14	TRBV25-1	TRBJ2-1